Given below is one T cell receptor beta chain in context. Its recognized antigen is unknown. Base-call qualities are not available, and no considerably larger clone is one nucleotide away. The source of the sample is a study of PD-1 blockade in classical Hodgkin lymphoma (dated by TCRdb to 2018 to 2021). With respect to the entire study: Nivolumab dosing was 3 mg/kg intravenously every 2 weeks, continuing until either disease progression or unacceptable toxicity. To define a peripheral blood immune signature of response to PD-1 blockade in classical Hodgkin lymphoma, the study combined TCR beta sequencing with CyTOF.

The time point tag for this specimen amounts to: cycle 4 day 1 (C4D1), after 6 weeks of nivolumab. Every trial patient had relapsed after autologous stem cell transplantation, and cohorts A, B and C differed in prior brentuximab vedotin exposure. A total of fewer than 65 patients with relapsed/refractory classical Hodgkin lymphoma made up the trial cohort, and each patient's best overall response was complete response, partial response or progressive disease. In the multi-cohort phase II CheckMate 205 trial, trial patients received single-agent nivolumab. An independent review committee assessed best overall response using the 2007 International Working Group response criteria. Trial PBMCs were collected immediately before nivolumab initiation (C1D1) and during therapy at cycle 2 day 1 and cycle 4 day 1. After peripheral blood was drawn into 8 mL Vacutainer Cell Preparation Tubes, PBMCs were isolated by centrifugation and then cryopreserved.

Genomic DNA was extracted with the Qiagen DNeasy kit from unsorted PBMCs and from negatively selected CD4+ and CD8+ fractions. Using primers that anneal to V and J segments, immunoSEQ multiplex PCR amplified the TCR beta CDR3 regions. A synthetic immune receptor repertoire was used to minimize amplification bias, and any residual bias was removed computationally once sequencing was done. The source study handled its data this way. Custom Python scripts were used to quantify repertoire diversity as the Shannon entropy index. Unsorted, CD4+ and CD8+ repertoires were analyzed separately, except for combined analyses in which CD4+ and CD8+ sequences were merged in silico. A clone was considered expanded if an increase in frequency of at least 2-fold after treatment relative to C1D1 was found, and a pseudocount of 0.5 was applied to clones undetected at baseline. Singleton clones were defined as clones with 0 or 1 copy at C1D1, and non-singleton clones were defined as clones with 2 or more copies. Clones expanded in unsorted samples were labelled as CD4+, CD8+ or unknown by matching protein sequences in sorted samples from the same patient. Wilcoxon tests on paired samples were used to test diversity changes from C1D1 to C4D1. TCRdb retrieved this table from immuneACCESS and kept in-frame rearrangements only. Not all clones are present; in checked studies, unresolved V genes account for under half, and no reason is known for the remainder. V and J calls and clone size are copied from that table; D and trimming were computed from the DNA. This sample comprises 64,000 or so clones, 85% to 95% of them detected only once. Roughly 8% of the sample belongs to the ten largest clones.

V sheds 1 base and J sheds 0 bases, leaving 6 bases between their ends. Taken from the germline V gene, the CDR1 and CDR2 loops are SNHLY and FYNNEI. The CDR3, from cysteine to phenylalanine, totals 14 residues. Only CDR3 DNA remains: 42 bases, in frame from the first base. What the work shows at the level of the full study, not this receptor alone: Patients starting nivolumab less than 1 year after ASCT had lower diversity and were excluded from later analyses to avoid confounding by immune reconstitution. Trial patients with a complete response had baseline diversity similar to that of newly diagnosed patients, while partial responders and progressors had significantly lower diversity. The study was limited to a single clinical trial cohort, and causes of repertoire differences, possibly disease activity or prior therapy, remained undefined. Newly diagnosed patients were reported to have lower baseline TCR diversity than healthy donors, and relapsed/refractory patients were reported to have lower baseline TCR diversity still. CD4+ but not CD8+ TCR diversity rose significantly by C4D1 (p=0.0027 vs p=0.16), most apparent in complete responders (p=0.02).

This clonotype was sampled from a human donor with classical Hodgkin lymphoma. The rearrangement combines TRBV2 with TRBJ1-2, with the D gene uncertain. Specimen: peripheral blood mononuclear cells (PBMCs), collected before the fourth cycle of nivolumab. Here is the DNA: TGTGCCAGCAGTGAAGGGTCGTCTAACTATGGCTACACCTTC. Translated, it gives CASSEGSSNYGYTF. Reference TRBV2 and TRBJ1-2 genes cover what lies past the CDR3, so the full variable domain is EPEVTQTPSHQVTQMGQEVILRCVPISNHLYFYWYRQILGQKVEFLVSFYNNEISEKSEIFDDQFSVERPDGSNFTLKIRSTKLEDSAMYFCASSEGSSNYGYTFGSGTRLTVV.